Here is one T cell receptor beta chain with its context. This entry is derived from a study of control samples from healthy donors and cancer patients. Only in-frame clones appear in the TCRdb table, and some are missing; sequencing was by immunoSEQ multiplex PCR. The sample lists 150,000 to 200,000 clones; 90% were seen once. Trimming pared 4 bases from V and 4 bases from J, leaving 8 bases between. Germline lookup yields CDR1 SEHNR and CDR2 FQNEAQ (reference sequence). The CDR3 has 13 residues. Sequencing used blood. The chain recombines TRBV7-9 with TRBJ1-3, with no clear D. This TCR was recovered from a woman aged 50 to 60 in good health. CDR3 DNA sequence: TGTGCCAGCAGCTCGAATGGCGGAAACACCATATATTTT. It specifies CASSSNGGNTIYF. Drawing the rest from reference TRBV7-9 and TRBJ1-3, the complete variable domain is DTGVSQNPRHKITKRGQNVTFRCDPISEHNRLYWYRQTLGQGPEFLTYFQNEAQLEKSRLLSDRFSAERPKGSFSTLEIQRTEQGDSAMYLCASSSNGGNTIYFGEGSWLTVV.